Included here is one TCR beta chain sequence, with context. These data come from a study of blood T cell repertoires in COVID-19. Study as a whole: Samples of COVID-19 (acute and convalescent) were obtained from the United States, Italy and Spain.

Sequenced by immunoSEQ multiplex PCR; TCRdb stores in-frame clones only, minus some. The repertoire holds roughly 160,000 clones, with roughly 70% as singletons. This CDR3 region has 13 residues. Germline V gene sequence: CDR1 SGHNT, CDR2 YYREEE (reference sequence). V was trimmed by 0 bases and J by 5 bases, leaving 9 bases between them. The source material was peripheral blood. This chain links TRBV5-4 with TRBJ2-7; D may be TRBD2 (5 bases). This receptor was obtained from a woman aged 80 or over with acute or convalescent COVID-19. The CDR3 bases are TGTGCCAGCAGCTTGGTGGAGAGGGACGAGCAGTACTTC. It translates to CASSLVERDEQYF.